The 21 T cell receptor beta chains given below trace back to one sample, sequenced in a study of identical twins. TCRdb re-called the 5' RACE reads through MiXCR, storing one row per CDR3 protein. The sample includes 700,000 to 950,000 distinct CDR3 sequences, roughly an eighth seen only once; the top ten take around 1.6%. This sample also appeared in a second study, on yellow fever vaccine responses in identical twins.

Sample: PBMCs. The origin of the receptors is a woman aged 18-30 years in good health.

This clonotype was detected many times. The chain links TRBV4-1 to TRBJ2-1; the D gene is possibly TRBD1 (6 bases). Germline V gene sequence: CDR1 MGHRA, CDR2 YSYEKL. The CDR3 totals 17 residues. V lost 0 bases and J 2 bases, leaving 14 bases between the germline ends. Written as DNA, the CDR3 is TGCGCCAGCAGCCAAGAGTCGCGCAGGGGTCCCTACAATGAGCAGTTCTTC. Translated: CASSQESRRGPYNEQFF.

This clonotype has just a few counts. V usage is TRBV14 and J usage is TRBJ1-2; D is unclear. This CDR3 region has 14 residues. V was cut by 2 bases and J by 8 bases, with 15 bases left in between. In germline, CDR1 is SGHDN, CDR2 FVKESK. The CDR3: CASSQYGGSGGYTF. The CDR3 DNA reads as TGTGCCAGCAGCCAATACGGCGGATCTGGGGGCTACACCTTC.

This clonotype was counted many times. This sequence joins TRBV4-1 and TRBJ2-1; no reliable D call. Germline V gives CDR1 MGHRA, CDR2 YSYEKL. This CDR3 has 13 amino acids. Trimming stripped 0 bases from V and 6 bases from J, with 6 bases between. CDR3 DNA: TGCGCCAGCAGCCAAGACCGAACCAATGAGCAGTTCTTC. This translates into CASSQDRTNEQFF.

This clonotype was recorded a few times. This rearrangement joins TRBV10-2 to TRBJ2-3, with D unresolved. The CDR3 spans 13 residues. Per the germline V gene, CDR1 is WSHSY and CDR2 is SAAADI. The V end was cut by 3 bases, the J end by 3 bases, with 7 bases between. The DNA of the CDR3 is TGCGCCAGCAGTGATGGGTTTACAGATACGCAGTATTTT. Translated, it gives CASSDGFTDTQYF.

Many counts were recorded for this clonotype. The J gene is TRBJ1-2, the V gene TRBV6-5; 11 nucleotides match TRBD1. The CDR3 length is 16 residues. Germline assignment: CDR1 MNHEY and CDR2 SVGAGI. After removal of 0 bases from V and 2 bases from J, the junction contained 2 bases not matched to a gene. Here the CDR3 reads CASSYSRTGGNYGYTF. The DNA for the CDR3 is TGTGCCAGCAGTTACTCGCGGACAGGGGGCAACTATGGCTACACCTTC.

This clonotype was seen a single time. J is TRBJ2-6 and V is TRBV12-3 or TRBV12-4; 7 nucleotides line up with TRBD1. The length of the CDR3 is 19 residues. V lost 2 bases to trimming and J lost 0 bases; unmatched junction nucleotides: 10. CDR3 loop: CASSLKARGLSSGANVLTF. In DNA form, the CDR3 reads TGTGCCAGCAGTTTAAAGGCCAGGGGGTTATCCTCTGGGGCCAACGTCCTGACTTTC.

This clonotype appeared a few times. This chain links TRBV5-1 with TRBJ2-2; 8 bases line up with TRBD2. J was trimmed by 4 bases and V by 4 bases; bases with no gene match: 12. CDR1 is SGHRS, CDR2 YFSETQ, per germline. This CDR3 contains 17 residues. The CDR3 sequence: CASSPLAGGTSTGELFF. DNA of the CDR3: TGCGCCAGCAGCCCCCTTGCGGGGGGTACGTCCACCGGGGAGCTGTTTTTT.

The table lists this clonotype with a few counts. The chain carries TRBV7-8 and TRBJ2-1, with 13 bases identical to TRBD2. The germline V gene encodes CDR1 SGHVS and CDR2 FQNEAQ. The length of the CDR3 is 17 residues. Losses at the gene ends were 4 bases for V and 2 bases for J; bases not matched to a gene: 5. The CDR3 spells CASSSLGLAGAYNEQFF. In DNA form, the CDR3 reads TGTGCCAGCAGCTCTCTAGGACTAGCGGGGGCCTACAATGAGCAGTTCTTC.

This clonotype was detected a few times. The chain joins TRBV20-1 to TRBJ2-1; 12 bases line up with TRBD2. This CDR3 has 17 residues. With 6 bases clipped from V and 1 base from J, the junction kept 10 bases outside the gene matches. CDR1 DFQATT and CDR2 SNEGSKA come from the germline V gene (reference sequence). The CDR3 reads CSALSSGGARSYNEQFF. In nucleotides, the CDR3 is TGCAGTGCCCTATCTAGCGGGGGGGCTAGGTCCTACAATGAGCAGTTCTTC.

The chain combines TRBV19 with TRBJ2-2, with D possibly being TRBD2 (5 bases). V was shortened by 2 bases and J by 1 base, with 11 bases between the two germline ends. CDR1 and CDR2 from the germline V gene are LNHDA and SQIVND (reference sequence). The length of the CDR3 is 16 residues. The CDR3 bases are TGTGCCAGTAGTATACTTCTGGGGAGGAACACCGGGGAGCTGTTTTTT. The encoded protein is CASSILLGRNTGELFF.

A few counts support this clonotype. J is TRBJ2-3 and V is TRBV3-1; no firm D call. In germline, CDR1 is LGHDT, CDR2 YNNKEL (reference sequence). Trimming took 0 bases from V and 7 from J, leaving 8 bases between them. The CDR3 has 13 residues. This chain's CDR3 is CASSQEPAYTQYF. For the CDR3, the DNA is TGTGCCAGCAGCCAAGAACCCGCGTATACGCAGTATTTT.

V gene TRBV3-1 combines with J gene TRBJ2-5, with 8 positions matching TRBD1. With V trimmed by 4 bases and J by 4 bases, 14 bases remained unmatched. Germline CDR1 and CDR2: LGHDT and YNNKEL (reference sequence). The CDR3 runs to 17 residues. The CDR3 nucleotides read TGTGCCAGCAGCCCCAGCCGAAAGACAGGGGCCCCAGAGACCCAGTACTTC. Its translation: CASSPSRKTGAPETQYF.

The CDR3 sequence is CSARVDIPNQPQHF. CDR3 nucleotides: TGCAGTGCTAGAGTCGACATCCCCAATCAGCCCCAGCATTTT. The rearrangement links TRBV20-1 to TRBJ1-5; no definite D call. CDR1 and CDR2 from the germline V gene are DFQATT and SNEGSKA (reference sequence). V was clipped by 1 base and J by 3 bases, with 10 bases between them. This CDR3 region has 14 residues.

The gene calls are TRBV6-2 or TRBV6-3 and TRBJ2-3, with a tentative D call TRBD1 (5 bases). Germline-derived CDR1 and CDR2 are MNHEY and SVGEGT. The CDR3 covers 16 residues. V was trimmed by 11 bases and J by 6 bases, leaving 27 bases between them. The CDR3 sequence is CASHPVVGPFSDTQYF. The CDR3 region has the DNA TGTGCCTCTCATCCTGTCGTGGGGCCCTTTAGTGATACGCAGTATTTT.

The rearrangement links TRBV25-1 to TRBJ2-1; maybe TRBD1 (5 bases). The V and J ends lost 1 base and 3 bases respectively, with 13 bases between them. The CDR3 loop spans 16 amino acids. CDR1 is MGHDK and CDR2 is SYGVNS in the germline V gene. The CDR3 sequence is CASSESGRAYYNEQFF. In DNA, the CDR3 is TGTGCCAGCAGTGAATCGGGCAGGGCATACTACAATGAGCAGTTCTTC. The variable domain in full, with the rest retrieved from reference TRBV25-1 and TRBJ2-1, is EADIYQTPRYLVIGTGKKITLECSQTMGHDKMYWYQQDPGMELHLIHYSYGVNSTEKGDLSSESTVSRIRTEHFPLTLESARPSHTSQYLCASSESGRAYYNEQFFGPGTRLTVL.

V gene TRBV27 combines with J gene TRBJ2-1; D might be TRBD1 (6 bases). CDR1 MNHEY and CDR2 SMNVEV come from the germline V gene (reference sequence). The CDR3 has 14 amino acids. V was pared by 6 bases and J by 4 bases, with 13 bases between. Here the CDR3 DNA reads TGTGCCAGCAGCAGGGACAATGGATACAATGAGCAGTTCTTC. This translates into CASSRDNGYNEQFF.

The genes are TRBV5-1 and TRBJ1-6; no clear D. In germline, CDR1 is SGHRS, CDR2 YFSETQ. This CDR3 contains 13 residues. V was clipped by 5 bases and J by 7 bases, with 10 bases between them. DNA of the CDR3: TGCGCCAGCAGTCCGGAGCTGAATTCACCCCTCCACTTT. Amino acids: CASSPELNSPLHF. Full variable domain (outside the CDR3, taken from reference TRBV5-1 and TRBJ1-6): KAGVTQTPRYLIKTRGQQVTLSCSPISGHRSVSWYQQTPGQGLQFLFEYFSETQRNKGNFPGRFSGRQFSNSRSEMNVSTLELGDSALYLCASSPELNSPLHFGNGTRLTVT.

The chain joins TRBV6-5 to TRBJ1-1, with D maybe TRBD1 (6 bases). This CDR3 spans 14 amino acids. Trimming took off 0 bases at V and 2 bases at J, with 7 bases between the two ends. CDR1 and CDR2 (germline): MNHEY, SVGAGI. CDR3 sequence (DNA): TGTGCCAGCAGTTACTCGGGGGCTAACACTGAAGCTTTCTTT. Residues: CASSYSGANTEAFF.

This clonotype was found a few times. The rearrangement joins TRBV6-1 to TRBJ2-7; tentative D call: TRBD1 (5 bases). V was pared by 6 bases and J by 6 bases, with 15 bases between. Germline V gene data show CDR1 as MNHNS and CDR2 as SASEGT. This CDR3 is built from 13 residues. The CDR3 loop is CASSSGQPPEQYF. CDR3 nucleotides: TGTGCCAGCAGCTCAGGACAACCTCCCGAGCAGTACTTC.

The chain carries TRBV7-9 and TRBJ1-1; D perhaps matches TRBD1 (5 bases). Per the germline V gene, CDR1 is SEHNR and CDR2 is FQNEAQ (reference sequence). This CDR3 region has 13 residues. Trimming cost V 5 bases and J 3 bases, with 10 bases left between them. The DNA of the CDR3 is TGTGCCAGCAGCAGGGACGGAGACACTGAAGCTTTCTTT. Translated: CASSRDGDTEAFF. Together with reference TRBV7-9 and TRBJ1-1, the CDR3 gives the full variable domain: DTGVSQNPRHKITKRGQNVTFRCDPISEHNRLYWYRQTLGQGPEFLTYFQNEAQLEKSRLLSDRFSAERPKGSFSTLEIQRTEQGDSAMYLCASSRDGDTEAFFGQGTRLTVV.

This clonotype has more than one count but fewer than ten. This chain joins TRBV12-3 or TRBV12-4 and TRBJ1-5; 10 positions agree with TRBD1. J lost 5 bases, V lost 5 bases, and 6 bases had no gene match. This CDR3 has 15 amino acids. The CDR3 sequence is CASSRRTGGDQPQHF. The CDR3 region has the DNA TGTGCCAGCAGTCGCCGGACAGGGGGTGATCAGCCCCAGCATTTT.